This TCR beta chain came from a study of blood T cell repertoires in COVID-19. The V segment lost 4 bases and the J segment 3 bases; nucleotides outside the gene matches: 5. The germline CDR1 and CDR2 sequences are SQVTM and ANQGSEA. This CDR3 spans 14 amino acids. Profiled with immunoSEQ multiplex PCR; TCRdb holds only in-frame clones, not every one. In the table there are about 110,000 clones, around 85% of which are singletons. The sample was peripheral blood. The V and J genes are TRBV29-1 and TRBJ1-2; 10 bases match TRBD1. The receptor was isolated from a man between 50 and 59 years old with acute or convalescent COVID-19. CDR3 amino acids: CSVGRGTGDYGYTF. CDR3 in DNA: TGCAGCGTTGGGCGGGGGACAGGGGACTATGGCTACACCTTC.